Listed here are 27 T cell receptor beta chains from one sample, sequenced in a study of beta chain features in type 1 diabetes. Study findings and constraints: Among patients with Type 1 diabetes, TCRB CDR3s were moderately but significantly shorter in every one of the four CD4+ subsets.

Expressed TCRB transcripts were sequenced, since all the RNA that had been isolated was reverse transcribed. Profiling relied on immunoSEQ multiplex PCR, and the TCRdb table lists in-frame clones only, not all of them. The data show more than 300,000 clones, around 9.3% seen once. The antigens for these receptors are not known. The sequenced sample consisted of central memory CD4+ T cells from blood. The origin of the receptors is a man between 25 and 39 years old with type 1 diabetes.

This clone came up many times. The V and J genes are TRBV28 and TRBJ1-2; D is uncertain. The CDR3 consists of 13 residues. In germline, CDR1 is MDHEN, CDR2 SYDVKM. V was pared by 5 bases and J by 8 bases, with 15 bases between. The CDR3 DNA is TGTGCCAGCAGTGATGTAGACTCTGGAGGCTACACCTTC. Translation gives CASSDVDSGGYTF.

This clone was seen a handful of times. The chain joins TRBV28 to TRBJ2-5; 11 bases match TRBD2. The V and J ends lost 5 bases and 4 bases, in that order; junction bases with no gene match: 3. This CDR3 has 14 residues. The germline CDR1 and CDR2 sequences are MDHEN and SYDVKM. The CDR3 DNA reads as TGTGCCAGCAGTCTAGCGGGGGGTATAGAGACCCAGTACTTC. This codes for CASSLAGGIETQYF.

This chain links TRBV5-6 with TRBJ2-1, with a tentative D call TRBD2 (6 bases). The V end was cut by 6 bases, the J end by 1 base, with 14 bases between. The CDR3 covers 15 residues. Germline V lookup: CDR1 SGHDT, CDR2 YYEEEE. Here the CDR3 DNA reads TGTGCCAGCATTAGGAGAGGGAGGTCCTACAATGAGCAGTTCTTC. Protein: CASIRRGRSYNEQFF.

This clone was found a few times. This sequence joins TRBV23-1 and TRBJ2-4; a weak D match, TRBD2 (6 bases). TRBV23-1 is marked as an open reading frame, function uncertain. CDR3 length: 15 amino acids. The V end was cut by 11 bases, the J end by 0 bases, with 17 bases between. Here the CDR3 DNA reads TGCGCCCGGAGCGCGGGGCAGGGAGCCAAAAACATTCAGTACTTC. It translates to CARSAGQGAKNIQYF.

This clone was picked up a small number of times. This chain uses TRBV9 with TRBJ1-2; D not resolved. Per the germline V gene, CDR1 is SGDLS and CDR2 is YYNGEE. V was clipped by 0 bases and J by 4 bases, with 7 bases between them. The CDR3 has 13 amino acids. The CDR3 DNA reads as TGTGCCAGCAGCGTAGCTACGGGCTATGGCTACACCTTC. Amino acids: CASSVATGYGYTF.

The chain couples TRBV10-3 to TRBJ2-3; D remains unclear. Germline V gives CDR1 ENHRY, CDR2 SYGVKD. V dropped 10 bases and J dropped 0 bases, with 14 bases sitting between them. The CDR3 is 14 residues long. The CDR3 loop reads CATELGTSTDTQYF. The CDR3, as DNA: TGTGCCACCGAATTGGGCACTAGCACAGATACGCAGTATTTT.

This chain joins TRBV6-5 and TRBJ2-7; TRBD1 might be the D (6 bases). V dropped 0 bases and J dropped 2 bases, with 11 bases sitting between them. The germline CDR1 and CDR2 sequences are MNHEY and SVGAGI. The CDR3 totals 15 residues. The CDR3 nucleotides read TGTGCCAGCAGTTACTCCGGGACAAAGCCCTACGAGCAGTACTTC. Its protein product is CASSYSGTKPYEQYF.

This clone has only a few counts. V is TRBV7-8 and J is TRBJ2-5; 11 bases line up with TRBD2. The germline V gene encodes CDR1 SGHVS and CDR2 FQNEAQ. J lost 4 bases, V lost 2 bases, and 15 bases had no gene match. CDR3 length: 19 amino acids. The CDR3 loop is CASSLSTSGGLQARETQYF. The CDR3 DNA sequence: TGTGCCAGCAGCTTATCCACTAGCGGGGGCCTCCAGGCCAGAGAGACCCAGTACTTC.

The chain recombines TRBV18 with TRBJ1-3; 7 bases align to TRBD1. The V gene's germline CDR1 is KGHSH and CDR2 LQKENI. Losses at the gene ends were 3 bases for V and 0 bases for J; bases not matched to a gene: 8. CDR3 size: 17 residues. The CDR3, as DNA: TGTGCCAGCTCACCGACCGGGACAGCCAGCTCTGGAAACACCATATATTTT. Encoded protein: CASSPTGTASSGNTIYF.

This chain joins TRBV2 and TRBJ2-7; the D call may be TRBD1 or TRBD2 (5 bases each). The V end was cut by 7 bases, the J end by 3 bases, with 13 bases between. CDR1 is SNHLY and CDR2 is FYNNEI in the germline V gene. The CDR3 loop spans 13 amino acids. CDR3 loop: CASTGQGLYEQYF. The DNA of the CDR3 is TGTGCCAGCACGGGGCAGGGCCTCTACGAGCAGTACTTC.

The rearrangement uses TRBV4-1 and TRBJ1-5; D might be TRBD1 (6 bases). This CDR3 comprises 17 residues. Germline CDR1 and CDR2: MGHRA and YSYEKL. The V end was cut by 0 bases, the J end by 5 bases, with 17 bases between. As DNA, the CDR3 is TGCGCCAGCAGCCAAGATCTTGGGGGCAGGGGATATCAGCCCCAGCATTTT. Protein sequence: CASSQDLGGRGYQPQHF.

The CDR3 DNA sequence: TGTGCCAGCAGCTTGGCCTACTTGGGCTATGGCTACACCTTC. Its translation is CASSLAYLGYGYTF. This chain links TRBV7-9 with TRBJ1-2, with D hard to call. The length of the CDR3 is 14 residues. V lost 3 bases and J 4 bases, leaving 12 bases between the germline ends. Germline CDR1 is SEHNR and CDR2 is FQNEAQ (reference sequence).

The chain has TRBV5-1 and TRBJ2-7; a possible D gene is TRBD1 (6 bases). Trimming took off 1 base at V and 4 bases at J, with 21 bases between the two ends. Germline V gene lookup returns CDR1 SGHRS and CDR2 YFSETQ. The CDR3 covers 17 residues. The CDR3 DNA reads as TGCGCCAGCAGCTTGTCAGGGGCGCAGGGTATAGGGTACGAGCAGTACTTC. Its protein product is CASSLSGAQGIGYEQYF.

This clone has more than one count but fewer than ten. The chain is built from TRBV9 and TRBJ2-2; 8 nucleotides agree with TRBD1. Germline values: CDR1 SGDLS, CDR2 YYNGEE. Unmatched junction bases numbered 3, after V lost 1 base and J lost 1 base. This CDR3 is 16 amino acids long. CDR3 coding DNA: TGTGCCAGCAGCGTAACCGGGACAGGGAACACCGGGGAGCTGTTTTTT. It specifies CASSVTGTGNTGELFF.

This clone was seen more than once but under ten times. The chain links TRBV9 to TRBJ2-1; D not resolved. The V and J ends lost 6 bases and 4 bases respectively, with 11 bases between them. Germline values: CDR1 SGDLS, CDR2 YYNGEE. The CDR3 extends over 13 amino acids. The CDR3 coding sequence is TGTGCCAGCAACGTCCTTGGGTACAATGAGCAGTTCTTC. Translated: CASNVLGYNEQFF.

This clone was recorded at least ten times. V gene TRBV6-5 combines with J gene TRBJ1-1; no firm D call. Per germline, CDR1 MNHEY and CDR2 SVGAGI. The germline V and J ends were trimmed by 6 bases and 2 bases, with 13 bases remaining between them. The CDR3 runs 14 residues. CDR3 DNA sequence: TGTGCCAGCAGGTGGGCAGGAGTAAACACTGAAGCTTTCTTT. Translation gives CASRWAGVNTEAFF.

The chain combines TRBV28 with TRBJ2-1; D remains ambiguous. The CDR3 extends over 16 amino acids. Germline values: CDR1 MDHEN, CDR2 SYDVKM. V lost 1 base and J 0 bases, leaving 10 bases between the germline ends. The CDR3 coding sequence is TGTGCCAGCAGTTTATCGGGCGCGAGCTCCTACAATGAGCAGTTCTTC. Its protein product is CASSLSGASSYNEQFF.

The V call is TRBV28, the J call TRBJ1-6; no reliable D call. This CDR3 is built from 15 residues. CDR1 MDHEN and CDR2 SYDVKM come from the germline V gene. Trimming removed 5 bases from V and 6 bases from J, with 14 bases in between. The CDR3 region has the DNA TGTGCCAGCAGTATTCGGGGTTTAGGTAATTCACCCCTCCACTTT. It yields the protein CASSIRGLGNSPLHF.

The sample holds a few counts of this clone. This sample includes further DNA sequences coding for the same CDR3. V is TRBV11-2 and J is TRBJ2-5, with 7 bases fitting TRBD2. CDR1 and CDR2 from the germline V gene are SGHAT and FQNNGV. After removal of 1 base from V and 0 bases from J, the junction contained 2 bases not matched to a gene. This CDR3 region has 15 residues. In DNA form, the CDR3 reads TGTGCCAGCAGCTTAGGCGGGGGAAACCAAGAGACCCAGTACTTC. This gives the protein CASSLGGGNQETQYF.

The genes are TRBV14 and TRBJ1-2, with no clear D. V gave up 3 bases and J gave up 5 bases, with 7 bases separating them. The CDR3 extends over 12 amino acids. Germline V gives CDR1 SGHDN, CDR2 FVKESK. CDR3 nucleotides: TGTGCCAGCAGCCAGGACGGGTATGGCTACACCTTC. Translation: CASSQDGYGYTF.

CDR3 in DNA: TGTGCCTTTGGGCTGGGGGTTGGCTACACCTTC. Its protein is CAFGLGVGYTF. V gene TRBV30 combines with J gene TRBJ1-2; possible D gene TRBD1, 5 bases. CDR1 is GTSNPN and CDR2 is SVGIG in the germline V gene (reference sequence). V gave up 7 bases and J gave up 7 bases, with 13 bases separating them. There are 11 residues in the CDR3.

The chain has TRBV5-1 and TRBJ2-1, with D tentatively TRBD1 (5 bases). The germline V gene encodes CDR1 SGHRS and CDR2 YFSETQ. The V end was cut by 0 bases, the J end by 7 bases, with 14 bases between. This CDR3 has 15 amino acids. The CDR3 here is CASSLEHDSLNEQFF. DNA of the CDR3: TGCGCCAGCAGCTTGGAACACGACAGTCTGAATGAGCAGTTCTTC.

Remarks on this clone: The same CDR3 is also encoded by other DNA sequences in this sample. The chain carries TRBV29-1 and TRBJ2-3; 7 bases are a match to TRBD1. Germline trimming cut 8 bases from V and 5 bases from J; bases unmatched to any gene: 4. Germline V gene lookup returns CDR1 SQVTM and CDR2 ANQGSEA. CDR3 length: 11 amino acids. In DNA form, the CDR3 reads TGCAGCTCCCGACAGGGAGATACGCAGTATTTT. Its translation is CSSRQGDTQYF.

This rearrangement joins TRBV23-1 to TRBJ2-7, with D maybe TRBD2 (6 bases). TRBV23-1 is an ORF, with its function uncertain. Trimming shortened V by 0 bases and J by 3 bases, and 18 bases separated the two germline ends. This CDR3 has 17 residues. For the CDR3, the DNA is TGCGCCAGCAGTCAATCGGCCCTCGGAGGGTATTTCTACGAGCAGTACTTC. Translation: CASSQSALGGYFYEQYF.

This clone appeared a few times. The chain couples TRBV7-2 to TRBJ1-2; 8 nucleotides agree with TRBD1. Germline assignment: CDR1 SGHTA and CDR2 FQGNSA. The junction had 6 bases not matched to a gene; V was cut back by 5 bases and J by 7 bases. The CDR3 spans 13 residues. The CDR3 spells CASSPGQGPGYTF. DNA for the CDR3: TGTGCCAGCAGCCCTGGACAGGGTCCTGGCTACACCTTC.

The sample holds many counts of this clone. The sample has other DNA sequences that encode this CDR3 too. The CDR3 protein is CASSPGGEETQYF. CDR3 in DNA: TGTGCCAGCTCACCAGGGGGCGAGGAGACCCAGTACTTC. The J gene is TRBJ2-5, the V gene TRBV18; D is perhaps TRBD1 (6 bases). The CDR3 runs to 13 residues. From germline, CDR1 is KGHSH and CDR2 LQKENI. Trimming took 2 bases from V and 5 from J, leaving 9 bases between them.

This clone was seen a few times. V is TRBV29-1 and J is TRBJ2-3, with D unresolved. This CDR3 contains 12 residues. V was pared by 1 base and J by 3 bases, with 5 bases between. Germline V gives CDR1 SQVTM, CDR2 ANQGSEA. CDR3 amino acids: CSVEGQTDTQYF. The CDR3 DNA reads TGCAGCGTTGAAGGACAAACAGATACGCAGTATTTT.